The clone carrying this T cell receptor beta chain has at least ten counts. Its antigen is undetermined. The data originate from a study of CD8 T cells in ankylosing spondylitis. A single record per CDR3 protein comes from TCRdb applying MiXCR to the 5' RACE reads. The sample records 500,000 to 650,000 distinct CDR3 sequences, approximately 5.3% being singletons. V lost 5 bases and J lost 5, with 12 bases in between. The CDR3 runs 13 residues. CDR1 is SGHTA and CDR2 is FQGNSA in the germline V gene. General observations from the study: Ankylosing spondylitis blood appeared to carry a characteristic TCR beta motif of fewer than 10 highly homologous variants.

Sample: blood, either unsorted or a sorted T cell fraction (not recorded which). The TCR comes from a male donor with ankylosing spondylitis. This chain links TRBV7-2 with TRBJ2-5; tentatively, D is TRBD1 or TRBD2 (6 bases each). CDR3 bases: TGTGCCAGCAGCCAACGGGGGCTCGAGACCCAGTACTTC. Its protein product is CASSQRGLETQYF.